What follows are 3 T cell receptor beta chains derived from one specimen sequenced in a study of metastatic and nonmetastatic thyroid tumors. Nobody among the patients had been given any treatment before thyroid surgery. TCRdb recomputed clones from the PCR reads via MiXCR. This table has about 39,000 clones, around 20% appearing once. Sequenced sample: blood. Receptors were obtained from a female donor with papillary thyroid cancer or a benign thyroid nodule (not recorded which). Some clones in this sample may be carry-over from other donors' samples.

A few counts support this clone. The gene calls are TRBV6-1 and TRBJ1-2; D not certain. Germline-derived CDR1 and CDR2 are MNHNS and SASEGT. The CDR3 runs 14 residues. With 7 bases removed from V and 7 bases from J, the gap between germline ends came to 19 bases. CDR3 sequence (DNA): TGTGCCAGCACTCAGGACTCCCGGGTACGTGGCTACACCTTC. This sequence encodes CASTQDSRVRGYTF.

In this sample, this clone turned up many times. Different DNA sequences within this sample yield the same CDR3. This chain connects TRBV27 to TRBJ1-4, with 7 bases aligning to TRBD1. J was trimmed by 3 bases and V by 5 bases; bases with no gene match: 9. The CDR3 spans 16 residues. The germline V gene encodes CDR1 MNHEY and CDR2 SMNVEV (reference sequence). CDR3 amino acids: CASSLLSGTANEKLFF. CDR3 coding DNA: TGTGCCAGCAGTCTGTTATCCGGGACAGCTAATGAAAAACTGTTTTTT.

This clone was picked up many times. The chain couples TRBV19 to TRBJ2-1, with 8 bases identical to TRBD1. The CDR3 runs 14 residues. Losses at the gene ends were 9 bases for V and 0 bases for J; bases not matched to a gene: 4. The germline gives CDR1 LNHDA, CDR2 SQIVND (reference sequence). The CDR3 nucleotides are TGTGCCAGCCAAGGACAGGGCTCCTACAATGAGCAGTTCTTC. Translated, it gives CASQGQGSYNEQFF.